Each of the 5 T cell receptor beta chains below was sequenced from the same sample in a study of blood T cells in healthy people across ages. Combining a sample-barcoded 5' primer with a J-beta primer mix, a second PCR ran for roughly 7 to 12 cycles. TCRdb fed the 5' RACE reads into MiXCR, producing one record per CDR3 protein. The sample consists of around 1.5 million distinct CDR3 sequences, approximately 60% of them appearing once. Sequencing input: blood. The source is a man between 18 and 35 years old in good health.

The J gene is TRBJ2-3, the V gene TRBV3-1, with D tentatively TRBD2 (7 bases). V was pared by 8 bases and J by 2 bases, with 17 bases between. Germline loops: CDR1 LGHDT, CDR2 YNNKEL (reference sequence). The CDR3 has 15 amino acids. For the CDR3, the DNA is TGTGCCAGCCAGACGCGGGGGACACCCACAGATACGCAGTATTTT. Its protein is CASQTRGTPTDTQYF.

Comments on this clonotype: A read error may explain this, as a much larger clone is one base away. The chain couples TRBV28 to TRBJ2-3; D is perhaps TRBD2 (5 bases). This CDR3 spans 15 amino acids. Germline-derived CDR1 and CDR2 are MDHEN and SYDVKM. CDR3 in amino acids: CANSLSIGVADTQYF. CDR3 coding DNA: TGTGCCAACAGTTTATCAATCGGGGTGGCGGATACGCAGTATTTT.

The chain carries TRBV6-1 and TRBJ2-5; TRBD2 might be the D (5 bases). The tail of the sequence fits TRBJ2-7 better, so the J call may be wrong. The CDR3 is 12 amino acids. The germline V gene has CDR1 MNHNS and CDR2 SASEGT. This CDR3 reads CASTREDYEQYF. The DNA for the CDR3 is TGTGCCAGCACACGGGAAGACTACGAGCAGTACTTC.

This clonotype was detected once. The rearrangement uses TRBV9 and TRBJ2-3, with 7 bases aligning to TRBD1. Germline V gene data show CDR1 as SGDLS and CDR2 as YYNGEE. CDR3 size: 15 residues. V gave up 3 bases and J gave up 1 base; unmatched junction bases: 5. Here the CDR3 reads CASSGRQGRTDTQYF. The CDR3 DNA reads as TGTGCCAGCAGCGGACGACAGGGACGCACAGATACGCAGTATTTT. The full variable domain, rest sourced from reference TRBV9 and TRBJ2-3, is DSGVTQTPKHLITATGQRVTLRCSPRSGDLSVYWYQQSLDQGLQFLIQYYNGEERAKGNILERFSAQQFPDLHSELNLSSLELGDSALYFCASSGRQGRTDTQYFGPGTRLTVL.

This rearrangement joins TRBV18 to TRBJ2-7; D not certain. With 3 bases removed from V and 2 bases from J, the gap between germline ends came to 14 bases. Germline-derived CDR1 and CDR2 are KGHSH and LQKENI. The CDR3 covers 15 residues. CDR3 sequence (DNA): TGTGCCAGCTCACCTCCTGCAGGTGGGACCTACGAGCAGTACTTC. Translated, it gives CASSPPAGGTYEQYF.